A selection of T cell receptor beta chains follows, all from one sample in a study of T-cell reconstitution after alpha-beta-depleted transplantation in children. TCRdb re-analysed the PCR reads in MiXCR, keeping a single row per CDR3 protein. The sample lists fewer than 550,000 distinct CDR3 sequences, roughly an eighth occurring once. The specimen comprised PBMCs, mostly from graft donor cells, sampled 180 days after TCRalphabeta/CD19-depleted stem cell transplant. The source is a female patient between 2 and 15 years old who had a stem cell transplant for aplastic anemia, so the T cells may come from the graft donor. Each CDR3 is given with its conserved first and last residue. A D gene is named only where the DNA matches it firmly. Size tells how often a clone was seen (once, few, many) or the class of an expanded clone, and some rows leave it out.

v_call: TRBV4-2; clone_size: -; d_call: TRBD1; cdr3_length: 17; j_call: TRBJ2-7; cdr3_nt: TGTGCCAGCAGCCAAGATAGGGGGGGACAGGGGGCCTACGAGCAGTACTTC; cdr3_aa: CASSQDRGGQGAYEQYF
v_call: TRBV3-1; clone_size: -; d_call: TRBD1; cdr3_length: 16; j_call: TRBJ1-2; cdr3_nt: TGTGCCAGCAGCCAGAGAGAAAACAGGGGCCTCGATGGCTACACCTTC; cdr3_aa: CASSQRENRGLDGYTF
v_call: TRBV28; clone_size: -; d_call: TRBD2; cdr3_length: 17; j_call: TRBJ2-2; cdr3_nt: TGTGCCAGCACGGGGAGGGCTACCCGGACCAACACCGGGGAGCTGTTTTTT; cdr3_aa: CASTGRATRTNTGELFF
v_call: TRBV4-2; clone_size: -; d_call: -; cdr3_length: 23; j_call: TRBJ2-7; cdr3_nt: TGTGCCAGCAGTCCATGGTGGGTTCCCCAGGGGGCAAGTGAGCGGGGACTAGACAACGAGCAGTACTTC; cdr3_aa: CASSPWWVPQGASERGLDNEQYF
v_call: TRBV11-3; clone_size: -; d_call: TRBD1; cdr3_length: 13; j_call: TRBJ2-7; cdr3_nt: TGTGCCAGCAGCCGGACAGGGAACTACGAGCAGTACTTC; cdr3_aa: CASSRTGNYEQYF
v_call: TRBV28; clone_size: many; d_call: -; cdr3_length: 13; j_call: TRBJ2-7; cdr3_nt: TGTGCCAGCAGCCTAACTAGTGCCTACGAGCAGTACTTC; cdr3_aa: CASSLTSAYEQYF
v_call: TRBV18; clone_size: -; d_call: -; cdr3_length: 15; j_call: TRBJ2-1; cdr3_nt: TGTGCCAGCTCACCAGAGGCTCGGCTATACAATGAGCAGTTCTTC; cdr3_aa: CASSPEARLYNEQFF
v_call: TRBV28; clone_size: -; d_call: -; cdr3_length: 16; j_call: TRBJ1-5; cdr3_nt: TGTGCCAGCAGTTTATCGGGGGGTTGGGCCTTAGAGCCCCAGCATTTT; cdr3_aa: CASSLSGGWALEPQHF
v_call: TRBV19; clone_size: many; d_call: -; cdr3_length: 14; j_call: TRBJ2-7; cdr3_nt: TGTGCCAGCACCCGGGCTGCGGACTCCTACGAGCAGTACTTC; cdr3_aa: CASTRAADSYEQYF
v_call: TRBV6-5; clone_size: -; d_call: TRBD2; cdr3_length: 13; j_call: TRBJ2-7; cdr3_nt: TGTGCCACTAGCGGGCCGCTGTCCTACGAGCAGTACTTC; cdr3_aa: CATSGPLSYEQYF
v_call: TRBV12-3/TRBV12-4; clone_size: many; d_call: -; cdr3_length: 14; j_call: TRBJ2-1; cdr3_nt: TGTGCCAGCAGTTTGGAGACCTCCTACAATGAGCAGTTCTTC; cdr3_aa: CASSLETSYNEQFF
v_call: TRBV20-1; clone_size: -; d_call: TRBD1; cdr3_length: 16; j_call: TRBJ2-4; cdr3_nt: TGCAGTGCTAGGGCTGGACAGGGCCTCCCCAAAAACATTCAGTACTTC; cdr3_aa: CSARAGQGLPKNIQYF
v_call: TRBV20-1; clone_size: -; d_call: -; cdr3_length: 12; j_call: TRBJ2-1; cdr3_nt: TGCAGTGCCCGTGGCGGCAACAATGAGCAGTTCTTC; cdr3_aa: CSARGGNNEQFF
v_call: TRBV29-1; clone_size: few; d_call: -; cdr3_length: 13; j_call: TRBJ2-1; cdr3_nt: TGCAGCGTTGCCTCTAGCTCCTACAATGAGCAGTTCTTC; cdr3_aa: CSVASSSYNEQFF
v_call: TRBV6-1; clone_size: few; d_call: -; cdr3_length: 18; j_call: TRBJ2-3; cdr3_nt: TGTGCCAGCAGTCCCCCGGGTCTGTGGCAGACGGGCATGGATACGCAGTATTTT; cdr3_aa: CASSPPGLWQTGMDTQYF
v_call: TRBV7-2; clone_size: few; d_call: -; cdr3_length: 14; j_call: TRBJ1-1; cdr3_nt: TGTGCCAGCAGCTTTTCAGGGCTACGCCGTGAAGCTTTCTTT; cdr3_aa: CASSFSGLRREAFF
v_call: TRBV12-3/TRBV12-4; clone_size: few; d_call: TRBD1; cdr3_length: 13; j_call: TRBJ1-2; cdr3_nt: TGTGCCAGCAGGGACAGGGACTTGTATGGCTACACCTTC; cdr3_aa: CASRDRDLYGYTF
v_call: TRBV27; clone_size: few; d_call: TRBD1; cdr3_length: 15; j_call: TRBJ1-2; cdr3_nt: TGTGCCAGCAGTTTAGCACCTCAGGGGGCCTGGAGCTACACCTTC; cdr3_aa: CASSLAPQGAWSYTF
v_call: TRBV7-2; clone_size: many; d_call: -; cdr3_length: 16; j_call: TRBJ1-5; cdr3_nt: TGTGCCAGCAGCTTATGGGGATCAGATAGCAATCAGCCCCAGCATTTT; cdr3_aa: CASSLWGSDSNQPQHF
v_call: TRBV20-1; clone_size: few; d_call: TRBD2; cdr3_length: 16; j_call: TRBJ2-3; cdr3_nt: TGCAGTGCTAGTACCGGGAGGTTCCTAAGCACAGATACGCAGTATTTT; cdr3_aa: CSASTGRFLSTDTQYF
v_call: TRBV2; clone_size: few; d_call: -; cdr3_length: 16; j_call: TRBJ2-6; cdr3_nt: TGTGCCAGCGTCCGGGACGCCAGCTCTGGGGCCAACGTCCTGACTTTC; cdr3_aa: CASVRDASSGANVLTF
v_call: TRBV10-3; clone_size: few; d_call: -; cdr3_length: 14; j_call: TRBJ2-3; cdr3_nt: TGTGCCATCAGTGAGGGACGGGCATGGGATACGCAGTATTTT; cdr3_aa: CAISEGRAWDTQYF